What follows are 12 T cell receptor beta chains derived from one specimen sequenced in a study of T cell repertoires in cytomegalovirus infection. The antigens these receptors bind are not known. MiXCR, run by TCRdb on the reads, gives a single entry per CDR3 protein. The sample holds about 110,000 distinct CDR3 sequences, under 55% seen once. The sequencing used CD8+ T cells from cultured PBMCs, collected from culture after CMV antigen stimulation. These receptors all stem from a human donor in good health (CMV status not recorded). Some clones in this sample may be carry-over from other donors' samples.

The chain links TRBV4-1 to TRBJ2-2; no definite D call. V was pared by 1 base and J by 6 bases, with 12 bases between. This CDR3 has 15 amino acids. Germline V gene sequence: CDR1 MGHRA, CDR2 YSYEKL. The chain's CDR3 is CASSQGLGRSGELFF. The CDR3 nucleotides read TGCGCCAGCAGCCAAGGGTTAGGTAGATCCGGGGAGCTGTTTTTT.

This clonotype has more than one count but fewer than ten. The rearrangement joins TRBV2 to TRBJ1-5; TRBD1 might be the D (6 bases). Germline assignment: CDR1 SNHLY and CDR2 FYNNEI. The V gene lost 1 base and the J gene lost 4 bases, with 11 bases spanning the gap. The CDR3 totals 15 residues. CDR3 DNA sequence: TGTGCCAGCAGTGAAGACAGGGTGAGGAATCAGCCCCAGCATTTT. Its protein is CASSEDRVRNQPQHF.

The chain uses TRBV4-3 and TRBJ1-1; D unclear. CDR3 length: 12 amino acids. Per the germline V gene, CDR1 is LGHNA and CDR2 is YSLEER. V lost 1 base and J 14 bases, leaving 14 bases between the germline ends. The CDR3 bases are TGCGCCAGCAGCCAAGGGCCCGGCCCCCGGTTCTTT. Translation: CASSQGPGPRFF.

As to this clonotype: This may come from a read error, since a much larger clone is one base off. The chain carries TRBV7-6 and TRBJ1-1; D unclear. This CDR3 comprises 11 residues. The germline V gene has CDR1 SGHVS and CDR2 FNYEAQ. V was trimmed by 9 bases and J by 0 bases, leaving 5 bases between them. CDR3 in DNA: TGTGCCAGGAGTTTGAACACTGAAGCTTTCTTT. Translation gives CARSLNTEAFF.

J is TRBJ1-1 and V is TRBV19; TRBD1 matches 10 bases. CDR1 is LNHDA, CDR2 SQIVND, per germline (reference sequence). V was clipped by 5 bases and J by 3 bases; unmatched bases: 3. The CDR3 loop spans 14 amino acids. The CDR3 DNA reads TGTGCCAGTAGTGCGGGACAGGGGCACACTGAAGCTTTCTTT. Encoded protein: CASSAGQGHTEAFF.

This sequence joins TRBV6-1 and TRBJ1-5; D ambiguous. The V and J ends lost 0 bases and 5 bases respectively, with 11 bases between them. The CDR3 sequence is 15 residues long. Per the germline V gene, CDR1 is MNHNS and CDR2 is SASEGT. The DNA for the CDR3 is TGTGCCAGCAGTGAAGCTCACGGGAACTATCAGCCCCAGCATTTT. This translates into CASSEAHGNYQPQHF.

This chain joins TRBV29-1 and TRBJ2-1; 9 bases line up with TRBD1. There are 15 residues in the CDR3. V trimming: 6 bases; J trimming: 3 bases; junction bases outside the gene matches: 9. Looked up from germline, CDR1 is SQVTM and CDR2 is ANQGSEA. CDR3 amino acids: CSVRSGTGYYNEQFF. The CDR3 DNA is TGCAGCGTCCGAAGCGGGACAGGGTACTACAATGAGCAGTTCTTC.

This rearrangement joins TRBV27 to TRBJ1-6; 9 bases are a match to TRBD1. The V gene end was trimmed by 4 bases and the J gene end by 10 bases; junction bases not matched to a gene: 5. CDR3 length equals 14 residues. CDR1 is MNHEY and CDR2 is SMNVEV in the germline V gene (reference sequence). Here the CDR3 reads CASSSGQGKSPLHF. CDR3 nucleotide sequence: TGTGCCAGCAGTTCCGGACAGGGGAAATCACCCCTCCACTTT.

This clonotype was detected only a few times. The chain recombines TRBV6-1 with TRBJ2-3, with 12 positions matching TRBD2. This CDR3 has 15 amino acids. Germline-derived CDR1 and CDR2 are MNHNS and SASEGT. The V gene end was trimmed by 5 bases and the J gene end by 3 bases; junction bases not matched to a gene: 3. The CDR3 is CASSQTSGGTDTQYF. The CDR3 DNA reads as TGTGCCAGCAGTCAGACTAGCGGGGGAACAGATACGCAGTATTTT.

This clonotype has more than one count but fewer than ten. The chain carries TRBV2 and TRBJ2-3; D gene uncertain. The V and J ends lost 0 bases and 6 bases respectively, with 10 bases between them. Germline lookup yields CDR1 SNHLY and CDR2 FYNNEI. This CDR3 region has 14 residues. CDR3 sequence: CASSEAPGYDTQYF. CDR3 sequence (DNA): TGTGCCAGCAGTGAAGCGCCCGGGTATGATACGCAGTATTTT.

V usage is TRBV29-1 and J usage is TRBJ2-1, with D uncertain. V shed 7 bases and J shed 10 bases, with 11 bases lying between them. The CDR3 totals 10 residues. The V gene's germline CDR1 is SQVTM and CDR2 ANQGSEA. As DNA, the CDR3 is TGCAGCGGCCTAGTTGAGGAGCAGTTCTTC. Its protein product is CSGLVEEQFF.

This clonotype appeared a single time. The chain couples TRBV20-1 to TRBJ2-5, with 7 bases aligning to TRBD2. Unmatched junction bases numbered 8, after V lost 2 bases and J lost 5 bases. The CDR3 runs to 14 residues. Germline V gene data show CDR1 as DFQATT and CDR2 as SNEGSKA (reference sequence). CDR3 sequence reads: CSARSLRGSETQYF. Here the CDR3 DNA reads TGCAGTGCTAGATCCTTGCGGGGGAGCGAGACCCAGTACTTC.